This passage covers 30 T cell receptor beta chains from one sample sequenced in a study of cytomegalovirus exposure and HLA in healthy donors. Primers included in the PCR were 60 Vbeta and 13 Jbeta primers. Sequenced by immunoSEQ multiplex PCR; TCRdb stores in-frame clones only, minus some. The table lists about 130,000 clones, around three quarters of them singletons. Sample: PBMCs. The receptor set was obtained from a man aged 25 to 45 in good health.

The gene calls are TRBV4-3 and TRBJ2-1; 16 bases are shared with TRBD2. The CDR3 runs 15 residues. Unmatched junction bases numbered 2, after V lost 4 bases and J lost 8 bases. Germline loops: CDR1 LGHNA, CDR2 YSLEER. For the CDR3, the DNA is TGCGCCAGCAGCCTGGGACTAGCGGGAGGGTATGAGCAGTTCTTC. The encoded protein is CASSLGLAGGYEQFF.

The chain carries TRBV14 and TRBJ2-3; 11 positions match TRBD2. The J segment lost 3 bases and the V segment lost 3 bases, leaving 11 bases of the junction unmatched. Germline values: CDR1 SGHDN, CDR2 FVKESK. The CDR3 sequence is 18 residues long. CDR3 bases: TGTGCCAGCAGCCACCCGGGCCTAGCGGGAGGTGGTACAGATACGCAGTATTTT. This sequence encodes CASSHPGLAGGGTDTQYF.

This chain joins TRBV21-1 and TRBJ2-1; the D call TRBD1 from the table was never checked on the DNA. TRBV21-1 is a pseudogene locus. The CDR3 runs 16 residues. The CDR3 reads CASSKTTTGANNEQFF. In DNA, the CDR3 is TGTGCCAGCAGCAAAACGACGACAGGGGCGAACAATGAGCAGTTCTTC.

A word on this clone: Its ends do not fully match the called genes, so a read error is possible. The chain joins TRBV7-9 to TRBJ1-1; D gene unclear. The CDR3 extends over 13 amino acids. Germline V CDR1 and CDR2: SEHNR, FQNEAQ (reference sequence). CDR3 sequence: CSSSLVRNTEAFF. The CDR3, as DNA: TGTTCCAGCAGCTTAGTGCGGAACACTGAAGCTTTCTTT. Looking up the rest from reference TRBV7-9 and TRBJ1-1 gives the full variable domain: DTGVSQNPRHKITKRGQNVTFRCDPISEHNRLYWYRQTLGQGPEFLTYFQNEAQLEKSRLLSDRFSAERPKGSFSTLEIQRTEQGDSAMYLCSSSLVRNTEAFFGQGTRLTVV.

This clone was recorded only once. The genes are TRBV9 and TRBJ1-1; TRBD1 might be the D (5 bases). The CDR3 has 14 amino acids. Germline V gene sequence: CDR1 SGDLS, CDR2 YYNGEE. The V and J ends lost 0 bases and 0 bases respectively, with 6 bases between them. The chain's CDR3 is CASSVGGMNTEAFF. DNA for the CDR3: TGTGCCAGCAGCGTAGGGGGCATGAACACTGAAGCTTTCTTT.

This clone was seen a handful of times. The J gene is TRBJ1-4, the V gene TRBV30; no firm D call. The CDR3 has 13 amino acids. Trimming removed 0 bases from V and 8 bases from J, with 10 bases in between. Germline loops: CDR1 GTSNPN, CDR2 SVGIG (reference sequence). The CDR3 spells CAWSVIGREKLFF. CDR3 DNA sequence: TGTGCCTGGAGTGTAATAGGGAGGGAAAAACTGTTTTTT.

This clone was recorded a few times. The CDR3 DNA reads TGTGCCAGCAGCAACACGGGCTCCTACGAGCAGTACTTC. It codes for CASSNTGSYEQYF. V and J are TRBV6-1 and TRBJ2-7; D remains ambiguous. The CDR3 spans 13 residues. Germline values: CDR1 MNHNS, CDR2 SASEGT. Trimming removed 6 bases from V and 0 bases from J, with 9 bases in between.

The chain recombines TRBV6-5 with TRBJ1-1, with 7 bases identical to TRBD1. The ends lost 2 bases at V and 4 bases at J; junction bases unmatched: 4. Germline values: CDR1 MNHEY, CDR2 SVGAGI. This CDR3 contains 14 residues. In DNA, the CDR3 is TGTGCCAGCAGTTACGACAGGGCGATCACTGAAGCTTTCTTT. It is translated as CASSYDRAITEAFF.

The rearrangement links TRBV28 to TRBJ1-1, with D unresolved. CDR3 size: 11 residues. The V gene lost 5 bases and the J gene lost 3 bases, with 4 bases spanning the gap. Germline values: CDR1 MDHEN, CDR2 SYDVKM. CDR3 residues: CASSRDTEAFF. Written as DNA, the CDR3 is TGTGCCAGCAGTCGGGACACTGAAGCTTTCTTT.

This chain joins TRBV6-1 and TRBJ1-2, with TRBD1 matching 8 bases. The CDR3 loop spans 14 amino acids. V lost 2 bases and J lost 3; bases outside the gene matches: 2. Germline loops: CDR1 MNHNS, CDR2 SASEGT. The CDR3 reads CASSEPGQDYGYTF. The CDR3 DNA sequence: TGTGCCAGCAGTGAACCGGGACAGGACTATGGCTACACCTTC.

DNA for the CDR3: TGTGCCAGCAGCACCGGACAGGGCACAGATACGCAGTATTTT. This translates into CASSTGQGTDTQYF. This chain uses TRBV7-6 with TRBJ2-3; 7 nucleotides agree with TRBD1. V shed 5 bases, J shed 1 base, and the junction held 3 bases outside the gene matches. The CDR3 is 14 residues long. CDR1 is SGHVS and CDR2 is FNYEAQ in the germline V gene.

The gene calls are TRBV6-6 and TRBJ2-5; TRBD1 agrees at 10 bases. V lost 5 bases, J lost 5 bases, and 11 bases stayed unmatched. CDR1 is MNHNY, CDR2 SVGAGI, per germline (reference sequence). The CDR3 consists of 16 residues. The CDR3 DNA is TGTGCCAGCAGTACCGGGACAGGGGTTTTTGGGGAGACCCAGTACTTC. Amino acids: CASSTGTGVFGETQYF.

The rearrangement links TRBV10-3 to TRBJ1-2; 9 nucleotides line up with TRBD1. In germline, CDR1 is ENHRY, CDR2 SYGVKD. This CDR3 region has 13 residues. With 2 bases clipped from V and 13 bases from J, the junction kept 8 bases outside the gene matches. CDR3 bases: TGTGCCATCAGTGAGAGGGACAGGGCCCGGCTCACCTTC. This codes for CAISERDRARLTF.

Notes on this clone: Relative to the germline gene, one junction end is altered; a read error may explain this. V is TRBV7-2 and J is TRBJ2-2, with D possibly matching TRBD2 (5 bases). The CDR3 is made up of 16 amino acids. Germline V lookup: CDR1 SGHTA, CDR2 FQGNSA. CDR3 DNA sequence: TGTGCCAGCAGCCCCCCCGGTACTCTAAACACCGGGGAGCCGTTTTTT. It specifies CASSPPGTLNTGEPFF. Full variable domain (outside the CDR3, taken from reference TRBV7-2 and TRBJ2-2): GAGVSQSPSNKVTEKGKDVELRCDPISGHTALYWYRQSLGQGLEFLIYFQGNSAPDKSGLPSDRFSAERTGGSVSTLTIQRTQQEDSAVYLCASSPPGTLNTGEPFFGEGSRLTVL.

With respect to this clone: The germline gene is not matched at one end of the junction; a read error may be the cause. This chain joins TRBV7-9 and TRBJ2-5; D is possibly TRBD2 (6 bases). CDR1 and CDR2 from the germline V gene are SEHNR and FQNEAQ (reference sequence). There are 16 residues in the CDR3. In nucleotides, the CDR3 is TGTTCCAGCAGCTTGGAGACAGCGGGTAACGGAAAGACCCAGTACTTC. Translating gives CSSSLETAGNGKTQYF.

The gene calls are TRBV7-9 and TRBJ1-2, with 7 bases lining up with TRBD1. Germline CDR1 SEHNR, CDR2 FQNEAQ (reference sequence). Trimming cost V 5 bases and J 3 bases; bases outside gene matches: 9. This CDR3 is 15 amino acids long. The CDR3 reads CASSIPTGIYYGYTF. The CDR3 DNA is TGTGCCAGCAGCATACCGACAGGGATCTACTATGGCTACACCTTC. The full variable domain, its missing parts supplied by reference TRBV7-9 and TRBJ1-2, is DTGVSQNPRHKITKRGQNVTFRCDPISEHNRLYWYRQTLGQGPEFLTYFQNEAQLEKSRLLSDRFSAERPKGSFSTLEIQRTEQGDSAMYLCASSIPTGIYYGYTFGSGTRLTVV.

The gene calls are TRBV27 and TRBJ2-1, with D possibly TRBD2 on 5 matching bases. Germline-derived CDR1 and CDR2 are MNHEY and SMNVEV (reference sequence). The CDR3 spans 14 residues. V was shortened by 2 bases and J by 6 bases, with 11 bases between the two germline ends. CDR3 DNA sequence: TGTGCCAGCAGTTTAGTAAAGGAGGTCAATGAGCAGTTCTTC. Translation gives CASSLVKEVNEQFF.

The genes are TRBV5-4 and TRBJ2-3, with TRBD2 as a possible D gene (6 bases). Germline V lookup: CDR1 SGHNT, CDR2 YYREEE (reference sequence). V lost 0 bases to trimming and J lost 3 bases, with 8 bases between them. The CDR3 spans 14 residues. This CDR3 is CASSLGGKTDTQYF. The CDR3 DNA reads TGTGCCAGCAGCTTGGGCGGGAAGACAGATACGCAGTATTTT.

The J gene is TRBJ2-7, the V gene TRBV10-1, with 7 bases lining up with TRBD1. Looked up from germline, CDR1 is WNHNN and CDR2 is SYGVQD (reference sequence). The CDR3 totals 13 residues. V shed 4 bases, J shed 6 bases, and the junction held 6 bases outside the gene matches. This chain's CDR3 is CASSVRQGLEQYF. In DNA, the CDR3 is TGCGCCAGCAGTGTCCGACAGGGCCTCGAGCAGTACTTC.

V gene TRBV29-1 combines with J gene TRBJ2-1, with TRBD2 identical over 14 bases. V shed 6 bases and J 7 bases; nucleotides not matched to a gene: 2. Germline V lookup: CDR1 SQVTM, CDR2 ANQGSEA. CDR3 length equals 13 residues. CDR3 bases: TGCAGCGTCGGGACTAGCGGGAGAAATGAGCAGTTCTTC. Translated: CSVGTSGRNEQFF.

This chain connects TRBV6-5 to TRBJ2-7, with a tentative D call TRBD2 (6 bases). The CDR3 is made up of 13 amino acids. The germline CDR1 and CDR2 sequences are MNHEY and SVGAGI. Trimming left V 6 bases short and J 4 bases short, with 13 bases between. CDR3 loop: CASSRALAYEQYF. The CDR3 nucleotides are TGTGCCAGCAGCCGAGCTCTAGCGTACGAGCAGTACTTC.

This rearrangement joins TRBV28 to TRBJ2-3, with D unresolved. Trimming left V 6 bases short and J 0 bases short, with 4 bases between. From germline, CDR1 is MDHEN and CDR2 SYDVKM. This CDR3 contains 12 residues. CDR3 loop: CASRYSTDTQYF. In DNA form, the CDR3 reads TGTGCCAGCAGGTATAGCACAGATACGCAGTATTTT.

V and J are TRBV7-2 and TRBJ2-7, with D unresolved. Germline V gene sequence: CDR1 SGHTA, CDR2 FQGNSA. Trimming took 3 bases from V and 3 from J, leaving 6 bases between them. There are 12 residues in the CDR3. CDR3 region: CASSFDIYEQYF. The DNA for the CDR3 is TGTGCCAGCAGCTTTGACATCTACGAGCAGTACTTC.

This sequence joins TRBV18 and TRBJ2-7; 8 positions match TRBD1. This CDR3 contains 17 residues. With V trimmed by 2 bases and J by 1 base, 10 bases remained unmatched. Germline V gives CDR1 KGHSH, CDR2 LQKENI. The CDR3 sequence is CASSPSMGTGGSYEQYF. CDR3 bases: TGTGCCAGCTCACCATCCATGGGAACAGGGGGGTCCTACGAGCAGTACTTC. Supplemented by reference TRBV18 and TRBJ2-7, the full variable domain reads NAGVMQNPRHLVRRRGQEARLRCSPMKGHSHVYWYRQLPEEGLKFMVYLQKENIIDESGMPKERFSAEFPKEGPSILRIQQVVRGDSAAYFCASSPSMGTGGSYEQYFGPGTRLTVT.

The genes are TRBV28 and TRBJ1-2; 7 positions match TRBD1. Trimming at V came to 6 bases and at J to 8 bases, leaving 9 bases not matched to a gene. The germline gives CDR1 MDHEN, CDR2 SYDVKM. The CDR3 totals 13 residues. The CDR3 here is CASRLDRVEGYTF. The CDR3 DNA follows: TGTGCCAGCAGGCTAGACAGGGTGGAAGGCTACACCTTC.

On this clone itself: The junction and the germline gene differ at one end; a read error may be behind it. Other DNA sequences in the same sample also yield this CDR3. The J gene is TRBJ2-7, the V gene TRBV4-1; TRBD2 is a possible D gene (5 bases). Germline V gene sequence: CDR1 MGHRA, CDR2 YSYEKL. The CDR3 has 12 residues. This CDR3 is CASSQGADERYF. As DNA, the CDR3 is TGCGCCAGCAGCCAAGGAGCGGACGAGCGGTACTTC.

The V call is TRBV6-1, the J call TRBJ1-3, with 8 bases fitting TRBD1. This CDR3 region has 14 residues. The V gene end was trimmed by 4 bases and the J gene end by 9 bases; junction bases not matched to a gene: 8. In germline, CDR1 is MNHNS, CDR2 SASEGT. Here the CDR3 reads CASSVPGGDGTIYF. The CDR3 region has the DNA TGTGCCAGCAGTGTACCAGGGGGCGACGGCACCATATATTTT.

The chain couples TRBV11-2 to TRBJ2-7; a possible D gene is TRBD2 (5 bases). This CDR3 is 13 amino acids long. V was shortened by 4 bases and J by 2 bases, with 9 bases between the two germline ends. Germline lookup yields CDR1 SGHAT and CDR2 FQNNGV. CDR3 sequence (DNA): TGTGCCAGCAGCTACTCCGGGACCTACGAGCAGTACTTC. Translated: CASSYSGTYEQYF.

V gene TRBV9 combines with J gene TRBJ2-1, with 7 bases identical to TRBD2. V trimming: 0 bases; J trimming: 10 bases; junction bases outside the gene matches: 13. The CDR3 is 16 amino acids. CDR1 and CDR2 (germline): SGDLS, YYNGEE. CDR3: CASSVVEGGPVEEQFF. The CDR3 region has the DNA TGTGCCAGCAGCGTAGTTGAGGGAGGGCCAGTAGAGGAGCAGTTCTTC. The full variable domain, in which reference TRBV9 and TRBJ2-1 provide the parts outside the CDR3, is DSGVTQTPKHLITATGQRVTLRCSPRSGDLSVYWYQQSLDQGLQFLIQYYNGEERAKGNILERFSAQQFPDLHSELNLSSLELGDSALYFCASSVVEGGPVEEQFFGPGTRLTVL.

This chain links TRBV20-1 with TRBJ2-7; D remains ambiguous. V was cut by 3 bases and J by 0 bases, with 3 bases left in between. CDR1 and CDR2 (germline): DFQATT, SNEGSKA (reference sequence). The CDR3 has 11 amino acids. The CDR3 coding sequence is TGCAGTGCTAGTTACTCCTACGAGCAGTACTTC. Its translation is CSASYSYEQYF.